The clone carrying this T cell receptor beta chain was counted at least ten times. With a much larger clone just one base away, this may be a read error. This sample is part of a study of T cells in Graves' hyperthyroidism and ophthalmopathy. Trimming removed 7 bases from V and 1 base from J, with 7 bases in between. Germline V gives CDR1 DFQATT, CDR2 SNEGSKA (reference sequence). The CDR3 sequence is 11 residues long. No progression to ophthalmopathy during 18 months of follow-up defined stable disease. Diagnostic assessment was based on clinical symptoms, serum thyroxine and TRAb, thyroid ultrasound and orbital computed tomography. Amplified TCR beta CDR3 regions derived from RNA transcripts. The TCR CDR3 first-round RT-PCR relied on the HTBI primer set. MiXCR, applied by TCRdb to the multiplex PCR reads, yields one record per CDR3 protein. Of about 520,000 distinct CDR3 sequences listed, about a fifth are singletons.

The sequence was obtained from a man younger than 30 with Graves' hyperthyroidism. Sequencing was performed on blood. This chain connects TRBV20-1 to TRBJ1-1, with D possibly matching TRBD1 (5 bases). CDR3 sequence (DNA): TGCAGTGATAGGGGGAACACTGAAGCTTTCTTT. Protein product: CSDRGNTEAFF.